Listed here are 27 T cell receptor beta chains from one sample, sequenced in a study of monozygotic twins with inflammatory bowel disease. For each CDR3 protein, TCRdb gives one entry from its re-call of the 5' RACE reads, without DNA. This sample's clone table lists some 200,000 distinct CDR3 sequences. Material: blood. These receptors were obtained from a human donor with ulcerative colitis or Crohn's disease, or a healthy co-twin of an affected twin (not recorded which).

The chain couples TRBV12-3 or TRBV12-4 to TRBJ2-1; checking the TCRdb D call of TRBD2 is not possible without DNA. The CDR3 has 15 amino acids. The CDR3 loop reads CASSYTSGAFNEQFF.

This chain uses TRBV7-2 with TRBJ1-4. The CDR3 has 15 amino acids. In germline, CDR1 is SGHTA, CDR2 FQGNSA. CDR3 sequence reads: CASSFVGLRHEKLFF.

This sequence joins TRBV19 and TRBJ2-5; checking the TCRdb D call of TRBD1 is not possible without DNA. The germline CDR1 and CDR2 sequences are LNHDA and SQIVND (reference sequence). The CDR3 runs 14 residues. CDR3 in amino acids: CASSMGAGSGSQYF. The full variable domain, in which reference TRBV19 and TRBJ2-5 provide the parts outside the CDR3, is DGGITQSPKYLFRKEGQNVTLSCEQNLNHDAMYWYRQDPGQGLRLIYYSQIVNDFQKGDIAEGYSVSREKKESFPLTVTSAQKNPTAFYLCASSMGAGSGSQYFGPGTRLLVL.

The rearrangement uses TRBV20-1 and TRBJ1-2; there is no DNA to check the TCRdb D call of TRBD1. This CDR3 is built from 13 residues. Germline V gene lookup returns CDR1 DFQATT and CDR2 SNEGSKA (reference sequence). CDR3 amino acids: CSAQPTGPYGYTF.

V usage is TRBV14 and J usage is TRBJ2-7; with no DNA, the TCRdb D assignment of TRBD2 cannot be verified. CDR3 length equals 16 residues. Germline-derived CDR1 and CDR2 are SGHDN and FVKESK. The CDR3 here is CASSRWLAGASYEQYF. The full variable domain, in which reference TRBV14 and TRBJ2-7 provide the parts outside the CDR3, is EAGVTQFPSHSVIEKGQTVTLRCDPISGHDNLYWYRRVMGKEIKFLLHFVKESKQDESGMPNNRFLAERTGGTYSTLKVQPAELEDSGVYFCASSRWLAGASYEQYFGPGTRLTVT.

This rearrangement joins TRBV20-1 to TRBJ1-4. CDR3 length: 14 residues. Germline assignment: CDR1 DFQATT and CDR2 SNEGSKA (reference sequence). CDR3 loop: CSARRDLKNEKLFF.

The rearrangement uses TRBV5-1 and TRBJ2-1; the TRBD2 assignment by TCRdb is unverifiable without DNA. Germline V CDR1 and CDR2: SGHRS, YFSETQ. The CDR3 totals 14 residues. The CDR3 loop is CASSLAASGGEQFF.

The rearrangement joins TRBV20-1 to TRBJ2-5; TCRdb calls TRBD1, which cannot be checked without DNA. This CDR3 contains 15 residues. Germline V gene data show CDR1 as DFQATT and CDR2 as SNEGSKA (reference sequence). The CDR3 protein is CSASQYLGGRETQYF.

The chain links TRBV20-1 to TRBJ2-5; TCRdb selects TRBD1, and the lack of DNA leaves this call unchecked. This CDR3 is 14 amino acids long. CDR1 and CDR2 from the germline V gene are DFQATT and SNEGSKA (reference sequence). CDR3 sequence reads: CSAAGAGGIGTQYF.

The chain is built from TRBV20-1 and TRBJ2-3. Looked up from germline, CDR1 is DFQATT and CDR2 is SNEGSKA (reference sequence). The CDR3 has 15 residues. CDR3 residues: CSARDPQRGTDTQYF.

V and J are TRBV5-1 and TRBJ2-7; TCRdb's D gene call, TRBD2, goes unchecked for lack of DNA. The CDR3 contains 15 residues. The germline V gene encodes CDR1 SGHRS and CDR2 YFSETQ. CDR3 residues: CASSRDGVGSYEQYF.

The chain combines TRBV20-1 with TRBJ1-4; TCRdb picks TRBD1, but there is no DNA to check that call. Germline V gene lookup returns CDR1 DFQATT and CDR2 SNEGSKA (reference sequence). CDR3 length: 14 residues. This CDR3 is CSARDRVANEKLFF.

The chain couples TRBV6-1 to TRBJ2-3; there is no DNA to check the TCRdb D call of TRBD1. Germline CDR1 MNHNS, CDR2 SASEGT. The CDR3 has 14 amino acids. This chain's CDR3 is CASRLIGAGDTQYF.

J is TRBJ1-5 and V is TRBV12-3 or TRBV12-4. The CDR3 covers 13 residues. The CDR3 loop is CASSLYSDQPQHF.

CDR3 in amino acids: CAGRPFPGQQNYGYTF. The chain is built from TRBV2 and TRBJ1-2; TCRdb selects TRBD1, and the lack of DNA leaves this call unchecked. Germline CDR1 is SNHLY and CDR2 is FYNNEI. CDR3 length: 16 amino acids.

The J gene is TRBJ2-5, the V gene TRBV3-1; absent DNA, TCRdb's TRBD2 call cannot be checked. CDR1 is LGHDT, CDR2 YNNKEL, per germline (reference sequence). The CDR3 is 12 residues long. The CDR3 reads CASSQARGTQYF.

The chain joins TRBV20-1 to TRBJ2-5. The CDR3 runs to 12 residues. Per germline, CDR1 DFQATT and CDR2 SNEGSKA (reference sequence). This CDR3 is CSARDLPETQYF.

The CDR3: CSANAEYSYGYTF. The chain carries TRBV20-1 and TRBJ1-2. Germline loops: CDR1 DFQATT, CDR2 SNEGSKA (reference sequence). The CDR3 has 13 residues.

V usage is TRBV5-1 and J usage is TRBJ2-3. The CDR3 has 13 amino acids. Germline assignment: CDR1 SGHRS and CDR2 YFSETQ. The CDR3 region is CASSSASTDTQYF.

The chain couples TRBV12-5 to TRBJ2-7; TCRdb designates TRBD2, a call that cannot be tested without DNA. The CDR3 extends over 12 amino acids. The germline V gene encodes CDR1 LGHNT and CDR2 FRNRAP. The CDR3 sequence: CASGLVSGEQYF.

The chain employs TRBV5-1 and TRBJ2-7. This CDR3 spans 14 amino acids. The germline V gene encodes CDR1 SGHRS and CDR2 YFSETQ. CDR3 amino acids: CASSVDRYSYEQYF.

This chain joins TRBV7-9 and TRBJ1-2; the TRBD1 assignment by TCRdb is unverifiable without DNA. In germline, CDR1 is SEHNR, CDR2 FQNEAQ (reference sequence). There are 13 residues in the CDR3. CDR3 residues: CASSYYGQGGYTF.

This chain uses TRBV5-1 with TRBJ2-3; with no DNA, the TCRdb D assignment of TRBD2 cannot be verified. Germline V gene lookup returns CDR1 SGHRS and CDR2 YFSETQ. CDR3 length: 15 residues. This chain's CDR3 is CASSLNAGGTDTQYF. Based on the CDR3 plus reference TRBV5-1 and TRBJ2-3, the full variable domain is KAGVTQTPRYLIKTRGQQVTLSCSPISGHRSVSWYQQTPGQGLQFLFEYFSETQRNKGNFPGRFSGRQFSNSRSEMNVSTLELGDSALYLCASSLNAGGTDTQYFGPGTRLTVL.

The chain is built from TRBV2 and TRBJ2-5; TCRdb proposes TRBD1, but this gene call is untestable without DNA. Germline lookup yields CDR1 SNHLY and CDR2 FYNNEI. This CDR3 region has 15 residues. The CDR3 protein is CASSMVRGSLETQYF.

This chain joins TRBV7-9 and TRBJ1-1; with no DNA, the TCRdb D assignment of TRBD1 cannot be verified. The germline CDR1 and CDR2 sequences are SEHNR and FQNEAQ (reference sequence). The CDR3 covers 16 residues. CDR3 loop: CASSLAQGAGNTEAFF.

This chain joins TRBV28 and TRBJ2-2; TCRdb's D call of TRBD1 is untestable without DNA. Germline values: CDR1 MDHEN, CDR2 SYDVKM. CDR3 length: 14 residues. The CDR3 is CASQIGDNTGELFF.

The V gene is TRBV20-1, the J gene TRBJ2-1; TCRdb returns TRBD1, unconfirmable since there is no DNA. Germline values: CDR1 DFQATT, CDR2 SNEGSKA (reference sequence). The CDR3 extends over 14 amino acids. The chain's CDR3 is CSAYVRQGNNEQFF.